The clone carrying this T cell receptor beta chain came up many times. TCRdb ran MiXCR on the RT-PCR reads and lists one entry per CDR3 protein. Altogether around 200,000 distinct CDR3 sequences are present, about 12% being singletons, with the ten largest covering approximately 30%. The data originate from a study of response to subunit inactivated influenza vaccine. Germline V gene data show CDR1 as MGHRA and CDR2 as YSYEKL. The CDR3 loop spans 15 amino acids. Trimming removed 1 base from V and 4 bases from J; junction bases left unmatched: 3. The same data also contributed to another study, on T cells expressing NK-cell markers. That study reports: With UMIs, 5'RACE template switching was used to make TCR beta cDNA. Repertoires of TCR beta were obtained from T cells sorted as CD3+CD56+NKG2C+, CD3+CD56+NKG2C- and CD3+CD56-NKG2C+. The sorts in several experiments were restricted to alpha-beta TCR T cells by an anti-gamma-delta TCR antibody. Roughly 6 donors showed dominant NKG2C+ clonotypes comprising roughly 1.0-7.0% of their CD8+ T cells. The same clonotypes also predominated in the CD3+CD56-NKG2C+ fraction of a handful of donors.

The sequences come from CD8+ T cells sorted from PBMCs, collected 12 days after vaccination. The receptor comes from a man aged 45-65 years who received an inactivated influenza vaccine. The V and J genes are TRBV4-1 and TRBJ1-1, with TRBD1 matching over 10 bases. CDR3 coding DNA: TGCGCCAGCAGCCAAGGACAGGGGGCAACCACTGAAGCTTTCTTT. This encodes CASSQGQGATTEAFF.